This is a list of T cell receptor beta chains from one sample in a study of cytomegalovirus exposure and HLA in healthy donors. Only in-frame clones appear in the TCRdb table, and some are missing; sequencing was by immunoSEQ multiplex PCR. In the table there are roughly 150,000 clones, more than 75% of which are singletons. Sequenced: PBMCs. Receptors were obtained from a woman aged 35 to 49 in good health and CMV-seronegative. The conserved cysteine and the conserved F or W are not part of the CDR3 here.

V gene: TRBV28
CDR3 protein: ASSLRGGWTEAF

V gene: TRBV28
CDR3 protein: ASSLSRGPREQY

V gene: TRBV7-3
CDR3 protein: ASSPSASGELF

V gene: TRBV10-3
CDR3 protein: AISESGPGNGYT

V gene: TRBV5-6
CDR3 protein: ASSLGPPSRGMGYDGYT

V gene: TRBV6-6
CDR3 protein: ASSYSTGNTEAF

V gene: TRBV10-1
CDR3 protein: ASSDVTGTGTEAF

V gene: TRBV27
CDR3 protein: ATIPGQPQH

V gene: TRBV7-8
CDR3 protein: ASSLSGRANEQF

V gene: TRBV5-1
CDR3 protein: ASSFWPGEGKNIQY

V gene: TRBV2
CDR3 protein: AIETSGGSRGLDTQY

V gene: TRBV7-2
CDR3 protein: ASSLRSDSYNEQF

V gene: TRBV19
CDR3 protein: ASSPQVAGETQY

V gene: TRBV2
CDR3 protein: ASSASGSNYGYT

V gene: TRBV6-1
CDR3 protein: ASSLQGWAF

V gene: TRBV5-4
CDR3 protein: ASTEQGGETQY

V gene: TRBV4-3
CDR3 protein: ASSQDTGTGELF

V gene: TRBV15
CDR3 protein: ATSRGDRGQDEQF

V gene: TRBV2
CDR3 protein: ASLRDRTGIYEQY

V gene: TRBV9
CDR3 protein: ASSGGEVNTEAF

V gene: TRBV7-2
CDR3 protein: ASSPHPRGTGGQTGELF

V gene: TRBV6-5
CDR3 protein: ASSYQQGRNTEAF

V gene: TRBV7-9
CDR3 protein: ASSRDRAGANGLT

V gene: TRBV28
CDR3 protein: ASFNIPTGELF

V gene: TRBV18
CDR3 protein: ASSPPPYAGQGRDTQY

V gene: TRBV4-1
CDR3 protein: ASSQEGREQF

V gene: TRBV19
CDR3 protein: ASSPDRGDRQNTIY

V gene: TRBV19
CDR3 protein: ASSIQARSGANVLT

V gene: TRBV6-1
CDR3 protein: ASSEHRGPGNQPQH

V gene: TRBV7-8
CDR3 protein: ASSPRTGGAYEQY

V gene: TRBV6-6
CDR3 protein: ASSYTGQGNTEAF

V gene: TRBV14
CDR3 protein: ASSQAYQETQY

V gene: TRBV7-2
CDR3 protein: ASSIRQGPETQY

V gene: TRBV7-8
CDR3 protein: ASFPYGANTEAF

V gene: TRBV23-1
CDR3 protein: ASSHPRQIEAF

V gene: TRBV5-1
CDR3 protein: ASSDNFYEQY

V gene: TRBV7-3
CDR3 protein: ASSIRTGNEQF

V gene: TRBV5-1
CDR3 protein: ASSQNAGTVFYNEQF

V gene: TRBV19
CDR3 protein: ASSIGTGEIPNQPQH

V gene: TRBV2
CDR3 protein: ASSPGTGEYGYT

V gene: TRBV15
CDR3 protein: ATSRDQVAGVFLNEQF

V gene: TRBV5-4
CDR3 protein: ASSSGLTTTEQF

V gene: TRBV7-8
CDR3 protein: ASSLTGGSFTDTQY

V gene: TRBV2
CDR3 protein: ASIQQESSPLH

V gene: TRBV21-1
CDR3 protein: ASSLTGGPETQY

V gene: TRBV5-1
CDR3 protein: ASKPQGNNEKLF

V gene: TRBV4-3
CDR3 protein: ASSQDFTQNEKLF

V gene: TRBV11-2
CDR3 protein: ASSGTGYSNYGYT

V gene: TRBV5-6
CDR3 protein: ASSFPGQGNTEAF

V gene: TRBV10-2
CDR3 protein: ASSEFGQPQH

V gene: TRBV6-5
CDR3 protein: ASAGPRLEQY

V gene: TRBV5-5
CDR3 protein: ASSLWDSAQPQH

V gene: TRBV28
CDR3 protein: ASSPSRASGGNSYNEQF

V gene: TRBV15
CDR3 protein: ATSPPNSGANVLT

V gene: TRBV27
CDR3 protein: ASSRVLAGVYEQY